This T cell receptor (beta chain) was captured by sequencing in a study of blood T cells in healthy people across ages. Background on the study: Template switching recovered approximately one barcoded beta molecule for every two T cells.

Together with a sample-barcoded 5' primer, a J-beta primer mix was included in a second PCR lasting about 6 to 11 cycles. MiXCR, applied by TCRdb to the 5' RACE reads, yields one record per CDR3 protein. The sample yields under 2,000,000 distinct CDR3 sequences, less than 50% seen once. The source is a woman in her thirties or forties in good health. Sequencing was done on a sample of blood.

Written as DNA, the CDR3 is TGTGCCAGCAGTGATCGGTCCCACAGGGGGAACTATGGCTACACCTTC. Residues: CASSDRSHRGNYGYTF. V usage is TRBV2 and J usage is TRBJ1-2; TRBD1 matches 8 bases. The CDR3 spans 16 residues. After removal of 3 bases from V and 2 bases from J, the junction contained 8 bases not matched to a gene. CDR1 and CDR2 (germline): SNHLY, FYNNEI.